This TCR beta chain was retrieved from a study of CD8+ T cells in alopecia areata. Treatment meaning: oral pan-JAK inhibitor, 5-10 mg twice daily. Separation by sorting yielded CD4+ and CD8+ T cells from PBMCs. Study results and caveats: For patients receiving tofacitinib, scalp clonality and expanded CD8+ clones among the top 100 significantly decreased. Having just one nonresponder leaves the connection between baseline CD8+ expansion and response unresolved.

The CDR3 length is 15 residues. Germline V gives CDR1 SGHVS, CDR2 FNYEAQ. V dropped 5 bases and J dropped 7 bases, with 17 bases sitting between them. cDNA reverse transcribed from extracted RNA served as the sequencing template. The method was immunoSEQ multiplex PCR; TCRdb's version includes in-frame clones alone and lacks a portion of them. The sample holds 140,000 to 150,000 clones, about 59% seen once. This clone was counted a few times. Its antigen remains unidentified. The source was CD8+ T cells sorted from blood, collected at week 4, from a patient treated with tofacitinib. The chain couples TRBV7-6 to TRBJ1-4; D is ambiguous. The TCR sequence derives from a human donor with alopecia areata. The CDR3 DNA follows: TGTGCCAGCAGCCCCCACGAGGTCGGGCCTGAAAAACTGTTTTTT. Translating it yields CASSPHEVGPEKLFF.